The rows below give T cell receptor beta chains drawn from one sample of a study of glioma-infiltrating T cells after dendritic cell vaccination. Only in-frame clones appear in the TCRdb table, and some are missing; sequencing was by immunoSEQ multiplex PCR. Of about 64,000 clones in the sample, 82% are singletons; the top ten hold 9% to 10%. The sequenced sample was blood, obtained before dendritic cell vaccination. The source is a human donor with glioblastoma. Each CDR3 is given with its conserved first and last residue. Fields, in order: clone size, J gene, V gene, D gene, CDR3 DNA, CDR3 protein. The D gene is left open where the match is weak. Some rows mark clone size as missing; the rest say once, few, many or name a class of expanded clone.

size: .; J: TRBJ2-7; V: TRBV7-6; D: .; DNA: TGTGCCAGCAGCCCACCCCCGACAGGCAGCTCCTACGAGCAGTACTTC; CDR3: CASSPPPTGSSYEQYF
size: few; J: TRBJ1-4; V: TRBV18; D: TRBD1; DNA: TGTGCCAGCTCACCGTCACAGGGGGCAACTAATGAAAAACTGTTTTTT; CDR3: CASSPSQGATNEKLFF
size: .; J: TRBJ2-2; V: TRBV6-1; D: .; DNA: TGTGCCAGCAGTTTGGCTTCCACCGGGGAGCTGTTTTTT; CDR3: CASSLASTGELFF
size: .; J: TRBJ2-7; V: TRBV13; D: TRBD1; DNA: TGTGCCAGCAGCCACAGACAGGGCTACGAGCAGTACTTC; CDR3: CASSHRQGYEQYF
size: .; J: TRBJ2-3; V: TRBV5-4; D: .; DNA: TGTGCCAGCAGCTTGGAAGGAGGGACAGATACGCAGTATTTT; CDR3: CASSLEGGTDTQYF
size: .; J: TRBJ2-3; V: TRBV5-8; D: .; DNA: TGTGCCAGCAGCTCTCTAGACAGGTTCACAGATACGCAGTATTTT; CDR3: CASSSLDRFTDTQYF
size: .; J: TRBJ1-6; V: TRBV11-2; D: TRBD1; DNA: TGTGCCAGCAGCGGGACAGGGAATAATTCACCCCTCCACTTT; CDR3: CASSGTGNNSPLHF
size: .; J: TRBJ1-1; V: TRBV28; D: .; DNA: TGTGCCAGCAGTTCAGATGGACAGATGAACACTGAAGCTTTCTTT; CDR3: CASSSDGQMNTEAFF
size: .; J: TRBJ2-1; V: TRBV15; D: .; DNA: TGTGCCACCAGCAGAGATACCGGGACCTACAATGAGCAGTTCTTC; CDR3: CATSRDTGTYNEQFF
size: once; J: TRBJ2-2; V: TRBV18; D: .; DNA: TGTGCCAGCTCACGACTAACGCCCACCGGGGAGCTGTTTTTT; CDR3: CASSRLTPTGELFF
size: .; J: TRBJ1-2; V: TRBV4-1; D: TRBD1; DNA: TGCGCCAGCCAGGGCAGGGGGCTTGGCTACACCTTC; CDR3: CASQGRGLGYTF
size: .; J: TRBJ1-4; V: TRBV28; D: TRBD1; DNA: TGTGCCAGCAGCCGGGACAGAGGGTATGAAAAACTGTTTTTT; CDR3: CASSRDRGYEKLFF
size: .; J: TRBJ1-1; V: TRBV10-2; D: .; DNA: TGCGCCAGCCTTCAGGGGTTGGACGCTTTCTTT; CDR3: CASLQGLDAFF
size: .; J: TRBJ2-3; V: TRBV7-7; D: .; DNA: TGTGCTAGCAGCCCAGGGACACTCACAGATACGCAGTATTTT; CDR3: CASSPGTLTDTQYF
size: .; J: TRBJ1-6; V: TRBV5-1; D: TRBD1; DNA: TGCGCCAGCAGCGGGGACAGGATAAATTCACCCCTCCACTTT; CDR3: CASSGDRINSPLHF
size: .; J: TRBJ1-5; V: TRBV30; D: .; DNA: TGTGCCTGGAGTTCGGCGGGACAGCCCCAGCATTTT; CDR3: CAWSSAGQPQHF
size: .; J: TRBJ2-1; V: TRBV5-6; D: TRBD1; DNA: TGTGCCAGCAGCTTGGGGGTGACAGGGGAATTAAGTGAGCAGTTCTTC; CDR3: CASSLGVTGELSEQFF
size: .; J: TRBJ2-4; V: TRBV28; D: .; DNA: TGTGCCAGCAGGGGTTTCCCAGGGGTTTGGGCCAAAAACATTCAGTACTTC; CDR3: CASRGFPGVWAKNIQYF
size: few; J: TRBJ2-1; V: TRBV10-3; D: TRBD2; DNA: TGTGCCATCAGTGCGAGAGCGGGGGGGACCTACAATGAGCAGTTCTTC; CDR3: CAISARAGGTYNEQFF
size: .; J: TRBJ2-1; V: TRBV28; D: .; DNA: TGTGCCAGCAGTTTCCCCTCCGACAGGCTCGGACTTGTCTCCTACAATGAGCAGTTCTTC; CDR3: CASSFPSDRLGLVSYNEQFF
size: .; J: TRBJ1-1; V: TRBV5-4; D: .; DNA: TGTGCCAGCAGCTTGCCCCAGGGTATCACTGAAGCTTTCTTT; CDR3: CASSLPQGITEAFF
size: .; J: TRBJ1-4; V: TRBV4-1; D: .; DNA: TGCGCCAGCAGCCTTTCCAGGGCAACTAATGAAAAACTGTTTTTT; CDR3: CASSLSRATNEKLFF
size: .; J: TRBJ1-2; V: TRBV4-1; D: TRBD1; DNA: TGCGCCAGCAGCAAGACAGGGGGGGTCTATGGCTACACCTTC; CDR3: CASSKTGGVYGYTF
size: .; J: TRBJ1-4; V: TRBV4-1; D: TRBD1; DNA: TGCGCCAGCAGCCAAGATGGCCAGGGGGACGAAAAACTGTTTTTT; CDR3: CASSQDGQGDEKLFF
size: .; J: TRBJ2-1; V: TRBV13; D: .; DNA: TGTGCCAGCTCGAGGGCCTCCTCCTACAATGAGCAGTTCTTC; CDR3: CASSRASSYNEQFF
size: few; J: TRBJ1-3; V: TRBV28; D: .; DNA: TGTGCCAGCAGTTTCTCGATGAGTCCCATATATTTT; CDR3: CASSFSMSPIYF
size: .; J: TRBJ2-7; V: TRBV25-1; D: TRBD1; DNA: TGTGCCAGCAGTGGTATAGGGGACAGGGCGTACGAGCAGTACTTC; CDR3: CASSGIGDRAYEQYF
size: .; J: TRBJ1-1; V: TRBV11-2; D: .; DNA: TGTGCCAGCAGAGGCGGGTTAGAAGCTTTCTTT; CDR3: CASRGGLEAFF
size: .; J: TRBJ2-3; V: TRBV7-9; D: TRBD1; DNA: TGTGCCAGCAGCTTCGCCCGACCCGGGACAGGGATTGAATATACGCAGTATTTT; CDR3: CASSFARPGTGIEYTQYF
size: .; J: TRBJ2-7; V: TRBV2; D: .; DNA: TGTGCCAGCAGTGGGTCTAGCCCGGGGGAGCAGTACTTC; CDR3: CASSGSSPGEQYF